This T cell receptor (beta chain) was found in a study of blood T cell repertoires in COVID-19. As for the study in general: The analysed material was cDNA or gDNA that came from T cells, B-cell-depleted T cells, or PBMCs.

Per the study methods: Nucleated cell number was recorded as an estimate derived from reference gene primer amplification. The repertoire was sequenced with immunoSEQ multiplex PCR; TCRdb's copy has only in-frame clones and lacks some. Clonal size and the V and J genes are those of that table, whereas D and trimming came from the DNA. Of tens of thousands of clones in the sample, approximately 83% are singletons; the top ten hold approximately 8.7%. Trimming removed 7 bases from V and 4 bases from J; junction bases left unmatched: 10. In germline, CDR1 is MDHEN, CDR2 SYDVKM. CDR3 length equals 15 residues.

The rearrangement links TRBV28 to TRBJ1-1, with 9 bases lining up with TRBD1. Sequencing input: peripheral blood. The sequence was collected from a human donor in a cohort sampled during active COVID-19. CDR3 in amino acids: CASNEGQGRGTEAFF. Written as DNA, the CDR3 is TGTGCCAGCAATGAGGGACAGGGACGGGGCACTGAAGCTTTCTTT.